This T cell receptor beta chain was recovered during a study of cytomegalovirus exposure and HLA in healthy donors (dated by TCRdb to about 2017). Study-level background: In an earlier analysis of 550 to 750 of the donors, 276 Gb of sequence data and approximately 120 million unique TCR beta sequences from roughly 190 million T cells were reported. An early release covering 550 to 700 HLA-typed donors comprised about 300 gigabases of sequencing data and tens of millions of unique TCR sequences. Of the 300 to 500 genotyped donors, approximately 80% were placed in the genetic ancestry cluster associated with self-reported Caucasian donors. The study aimed to test whether cataloging public T cell receptors could reveal signatures of past pathogen exposure. Using immunosequencing, the study profiled T cell repertoires from 666 subjects and related those repertoires to cytomegalovirus serostatus. Along with the approximately 670-subject first cohort, a separate validation cohort of over a hundred different subjects was used. The study combined high-throughput TCR immunosequencing, statistical association of individual TCRs with disease status, and machine learning to predict cytomegalovirus infection status. A later analysis re-analyzed previously published TCR beta repertoires from hundreds of donors and added high-resolution HLA genotyping to study TCR occurrence patterns. In the later analysis, no new phenotypic data were used to find candidate immune exposures; instead, reliance was placed on TCR beta sequences and their occurrence across donors. In an earlier analysis of 587 of the donors, high-throughput TCR beta sequencing was used to judge whether each TCR beta V gene segment behaved as functional or pseudogenic. Donor age, sex, ethnicity and CMV serostatus were collected together with the repertoire data. In a later genetic analysis, genome-wide SNP genotypes for about 55% of the roughly 670 donors were used, and that subset was treated as a discovery cohort. All discovery cohort repertoires had been generated using a single sequencing platform. HLA typing covered class I and class II loci at four-digit resolution. The number of typed donors differed by locus: 629-630 for A, B, C, DRB1 and DQB1; 522 for DQA1; 606 for DPA1; and around 490 for DPB1. Four to six DR-DQ haplotypes were handled as single units for association and clustering, since linkage in the cohort was strong. Among a few hundred genotyped donors of the cohort, an average of approximately 250,000 unique TCR beta nucleotide sequences were sequenced per donor, roughly 20% of them non-productive. Beyond this particular receptor, the publication reports: A few of the identified cytomegalovirus-associated TCR beta chains were confirmed in vitro to be specific for cytomegalovirus antigens. Across donors, most TCR sequences were observed very rarely, whereas some public TCRs were present in many individuals. A further reported finding was that TCR beta sequences accurately predicted the HLA-A and HLA-B alleles for most subjects in the first cohort. The study listed 164 TCR beta chains as associated with cytomegalovirus. Several of the top co-occurrence clusters appeared to be linked to parvovirus B19, influenza, CMV and Epstein-Barr virus, according to a later analysis. Correlated functional status among segregating V segments might reflect linkage disequilibrium, but an unknown experimental factor could not be ruled out. Specific HLA alleles were associated with 15,000 to 20,000 TCR beta sequences at a false discovery rate of 0.05 in a later analysis. The only immune exposure information available for the cohort was CMV serostatus. In a later analysis, the rate of TCR association differed among HLA loci, with DRB1 alleles having the most associated TCRs and HLA-C alleles having the fewest. In this cohort, only TCR beta chains were sequenced, and detectable features were limited by the absence of alpha or paired-chain data. About 17 rarely observed V segments, including chromosome 9 orphons, were excluded from the earlier analysis of 550 to 700 of the donors because counts were too low. In a later analysis, most CMV-associated TCR beta chains were found to appear HLA-restricted, with HLA associations seemingly driven largely by CMV exposure. Because HLA typing was unavailable for some donors at each locus, only the typed subset was used in association tests. V-gene and J-gene trimming of TCR beta chains was associated with a missense DCLRE1C variant in a later genetic analysis, and the association was replicated in an independent cohort. It was suggested by the authors that the approach could potentially be generalized to other disease states and immunological phenotypes. The classifier was reported to diagnose cytomegalovirus status with high specificity and sensitivity in both the original cohort and the validation cohort. A cluster of highly shared sequence variants was judged likely to represent a technical artifact of the sequencing pipeline. Broadly in line with IMGT annotations, most TCR beta V segments showed up in productive rearrangements about 87% or about 30% of the time in an earlier analysis of roughly 590 of the donors. Some IMGT-functional V segments, including TRBV6-2 and TRBV6-3, could not be told apart with the 87-base-pair reads, so those segments were excluded. In a later analysis, HLA-associated TCR beta chains were found to be more clonally expanded and to have lower generation probabilities than equally common non-associated chains. When HLA alleles, especially DR and DQ, strongly co-occurred, TCR associations were difficult to assign to individual alleles. The presence/absence analyses assumed that sequencing depth was roughly uniform across donors, and that assumption may not be true. A later genetic analysis reported fewer N-insertions in productive TCRs among donors in an Asian-associated ancestry cluster than the roughly 670-donor mean.

CDR1 SEHNR and CDR2 FQNEAQ are derived from the germline V gene (reference sequence). The junction shows trimming of 1 base on V and 5 bases on J, and the gene matches do not reach 9 bases of it. The CDR3 has 16 amino acids, counting the end cysteine and phenylalanine. The only DNA kept is the CDR3, 48 bases in frame from the first base. This clone was found a few times. This clone's antigen is unknown. No per-base quality is available; no much larger clone lies one base away. The cohort was made up of approximately 670 healthy bone marrow donors. Cohort members were all nominally healthy when sampled, although unrecorded immune exposures were likely present. The donor was CMV seronegative and was included in the group of 352 seronegative cohort members. A peripheral blood sample was provided by each donor, and peripheral blood mononuclear cells were used for TCR beta sequencing. Genomic DNA was extracted from the blood cell samples with the Qiagen DNeasy Blood Extraction Kit.

Libraries were built with the immunoSEQ multiplex PCR assay. A mixture of 60 forward primers for TCR Vbeta segments and 13 reverse primers for TCR Jbeta segments was used in the multiplex PCR. Amplification of the CDR3 region of rearranged TCR beta genes was performed with a multiplex PCR assay on genomic DNA. The amplified TCR beta libraries were sequenced on the Illumina HiSeq System as 87-base-pair reads. On the study's bioinformatics: Across the 600 to 700 repertoires, a later analysis counted 60 million to 90 million unique TCR beta chains, around 11 million of which were shared by at least two donors. A nearest-neighbor algorithm error-corrected the raw reads and collapsed the reads into unique sequences, merging closely related sequences to remove PCR and sequencing errors. CDR3 sequences were aligned to IMGT reference sequences to assign V, D and J gene segments. Each retained sequence needed at least a six-nucleotide match to both a V gene segment and a J gene segment. A rearrangement was called productive if the CDR3 had no stop codons and remained in frame with V and J, and every other rearrangement was called non-productive. CDR3 was defined by IMGT convention, running from the second conserved V-encoded cysteine to the conserved J-encoded phenylalanine. The earlier analysis of 550 to 650 of the donors excluded any sequence lacking an unambiguous match to a single V gene segment. An earlier analysis of roughly 590 of the donors called V segments functional above 56.7% productive rearrangements and segregating when the between-donor standard deviation exceeded 5%. A statistical classification framework was developed to diagnose cytomegalovirus status using the catalog of TCR beta chain sequences. A later analysis assigned V and J genes by comparing TCR nucleotide sequences with IMGT/GENE-DB human TR gene sequences. A later analysis assigned CDR3 sequences and most-parsimonious VDJ recombination scenarios with the TCRdist pipeline. In a later analysis, each TCR beta chain was defined by its CDR3 amino acid sequence together with its V-gene family, and reads lacking a unique V-gene family were excluded. In a later analysis, approximately 590 highly shared, low-generation-probability nucleotide sequences were removed to address suspected cross-contamination and a sequencing artifact. A later analysis calculated a clonal expansion index for each public chain from normalized within-repertoire ranks of inferred template counts. In a later analysis, generation probabilities were computed with a VDJ recombination model fitted to out-of-frame rearrangements, and the resulting probabilities were checked against IGoR. In a later analysis, hypergeometric tests were used to score TCR-TCR, TCR-HLA and TCR-CMV co-occurrence, with a repertoire-size bias correction applied to TCR pairs. A later analysis estimated false discovery rates by permuting HLA or CMV assignments 20 times. A later analysis grouped co-occurring TCRs with DBSCAN, adding TCRdist sequence similarity when clustering within HLA-allele-positive subsets. Repertoires with fewer than 30,000 or more than 120,000 public chains, plus five repertoires with anomalous nucleotide sharing, were excluded from co-occurrence clustering. TCRdb mirrors the immuneACCESS table, restricted to in-frame sequences. Some clones are absent from its copies; in checked studies, under half trace to an unresolved V gene, and the reason for the others is unknown. V and J calls and clone size are given by that table; D and trimming were obtained from the DNA. Within this sample are approximately 160,000 clones, with about 82% of them counted one time only. The top ten hold approximately 0.8% of the sample.

This clonotype was sampled from a woman younger than 30 in good health and CMV-seronegative. The V gene is TRBV7-9 and the J gene is TRBJ1-1; TRBD1 aligns with 8 central bases. Specimen: PBMCs. The CDR3 here reads CASSLELGRGRTEAFF. The nucleotide sequence is TGTGCCAGCAGCTTAGAGCTCGGCAGGGGGCGGACTGAAGCTTTCTTT.